Listed below are T cell receptor beta chains from one sample, sequenced in a study of cytomegalovirus exposure and HLA in healthy donors. Some clones are missing from TCRdb's copy, which holds only in-frame ones; the method was immunoSEQ multiplex PCR. The data contain approximately 190,000 clones, roughly 84% of them singletons. Sequenced sample: PBMCs. These TCRs come from a boy aged 5 to 17 in good health and CMV-seronegative. CDR3s include the opening cysteine and the closing phenylalanine or tryptophan. The order of the fields is D gene, V gene, J gene, clone size, CDR3 protein, CDR3 DNA. The D gene is left open where the match is weak. Clone size is not always given. Where it is, it says once, few, many or a class for expanded clones.

D gene: NA
V gene: TRBV27
J gene: TRBJ2-7
clone size: NA
CDR3 protein: CASSSRLREYEQYF
CDR3 DNA: TGTGCCAGCAGTTCCCGGTTAAGGGAGTACGAGCAGTACTTC

D gene: NA
V gene: TRBV5-6
J gene: TRBJ1-5
clone size: NA
CDR3 protein: CASSLGRRGPYQPQHF
CDR3 DNA: TGTGCCAGCAGCTTGGGGCGTCGTGGGCCGTATCAGCCCCAGCATTTT

D gene: TRBD1
V gene: TRBV7-9
J gene: TRBJ1-1
clone size: NA
CDR3 protein: CASSLGGQGAPEAFF
CDR3 DNA: TGTGCCAGCAGCTTAGGGGGACAGGGGGCCCCTGAAGCTTTCTTT

D gene: NA
V gene: TRBV6-5
J gene: TRBJ2-1
clone size: NA
CDR3 protein: CASSQTKVGEQFF
CDR3 DNA: TGTGCCAGCAGTCAGACTAAAGTGGGTGAGCAGTTCTTC

D gene: TRBD2
V gene: TRBV7-3
J gene: TRBJ2-2
clone size: NA
CDR3 protein: CASTLLAGGPGTGELFF
CDR3 DNA: TGTGCCAGCACCCTACTAGCGGGAGGGCCGGGCACCGGGGAGCTGTTTTTT

D gene: NA
V gene: TRBV7-2
J gene: TRBJ2-6
clone size: once
CDR3 protein: CASSLQDSLSGANVLTF
CDR3 DNA: TGTGCCAGCAGCTTACAGGACAGCCTCTCTGGGGCCAACGTCCTGACTTTC

D gene: TRBD1
V gene: TRBV29-1
J gene: TRBJ1-2
clone size: NA
CDR3 protein: CSVGQGHGYTF
CDR3 DNA: TGCAGCGTTGGACAGGGCCATGGCTACACCTTC

D gene: NA
V gene: TRBV9
J gene: TRBJ2-5
clone size: once
CDR3 protein: CASSDIGEDETQYF
CDR3 DNA: TGTGCCAGCAGCGACATAGGGGAGGACGAGACCCAGTACTTC

D gene: TRBD2
V gene: TRBV27
J gene: TRBJ2-7
clone size: NA
CDR3 protein: CASSQTSGPLEQYF
CDR3 DNA: TGTGCCAGCAGTCAGACTAGCGGCCCCCTAGAGCAGTACTTC

D gene: NA
V gene: TRBV4-2
J gene: TRBJ2-2
clone size: NA
CDR3 protein: CASSQSAPGFSNTGELFF
CDR3 DNA: TGTGCCAGCAGCCAATCAGCCCCAGGGTTCTCAAACACCGGGGAGCTGTTTTTT

D gene: NA
V gene: TRBV6-5
J gene: TRBJ1-1
clone size: NA
CDR3 protein: CASSYEAGRNTEAFF
CDR3 DNA: TGTGCCAGCAGTTACGAGGCAGGGCGGAACACTGAAGCTTTCTTT

D gene: TRBD1
V gene: TRBV7-9
J gene: TRBJ1-1
clone size: NA
CDR3 protein: CASSSGGQGFHQAFF
CDR3 DNA: TGTGCCAGCAGCTCAGGGGGACAGGGATTTCATCAAGCTTTCTTT

D gene: NA
V gene: TRBV9
J gene: TRBJ2-3
clone size: NA
CDR3 protein: CASSVGSGVTDTQYF
CDR3 DNA: TGTGCCAGCAGCGTAGGATCAGGGGTCACAGATACGCAGTATTTT

D gene: NA
V gene: TRBV25-1
J gene: TRBJ2-5
clone size: NA
CDR3 protein: CASSAGETQYF
CDR3 DNA: TGTGCCAGCAGTGCGGGGGAGACCCAGTACTTC

D gene: TRBD1
V gene: TRBV10-3
J gene: TRBJ1-2
clone size: NA
CDR3 protein: CAIPAGGDYGYTF
CDR3 DNA: TGTGCCATCCCCGCAGGGGGCGACTATGGCTACACCTTC

D gene: TRBD2
V gene: TRBV10-3
J gene: TRBJ2-3
clone size: NA
CDR3 protein: CAASSGRAPDTQYF
CDR3 DNA: TGTGCCGCCTCTAGCGGGAGGGCCCCGGATACGCAGTATTTT

D gene: NA
V gene: TRBV28
J gene: TRBJ2-7
clone size: NA
CDR3 protein: CASSGGWQLDYEQYF
CDR3 DNA: TGTGCCAGCAGTGGGGGGTGGCAGTTAGACTACGAGCAGTACTTC

D gene: NA
V gene: TRBV19
J gene: TRBJ2-1
clone size: NA
CDR3 protein: CASSGTYNEQFF
CDR3 DNA: TGTGCCAGTAGCGGTACGTACAATGAGCAGTTCTTC

D gene: TRBD2
V gene: TRBV7-8
J gene: TRBJ2-2
clone size: few
CDR3 protein: CASSTTTQPGLEDGGELFF
CDR3 DNA: TGTGCCAGCAGCACTACAACCCAACCGGGACTAGAGGACGGCGGGGAGCTGTTTTTT

D gene: NA
V gene: TRBV10-3
J gene: TRBJ2-5
clone size: few
CDR3 protein: CAINQGGETQYF
CDR3 DNA: TGTGCCATCAACCAGGGGGGTGAGACCCAGTACTTC

D gene: TRBD2
V gene: TRBV7-8
J gene: TRBJ2-5
clone size: NA
CDR3 protein: CASSVSGTRGETQYF
CDR3 DNA: TGTGCCAGCAGCGTATCCGGGACTAGAGGGGAGACCCAGTACTTC

D gene: NA
V gene: TRBV9
J gene: TRBJ2-7
clone size: once
CDR3 protein: CASSLSGQGGSEQYF
CDR3 DNA: TGTGCCAGCAGCCTCAGCGGGCAGGGGGGTTCCGAGCAGTACTTC

D gene: NA
V gene: TRBV7-2
J gene: TRBJ1-1
clone size: NA
CDR3 protein: CASRSIGVFF
CDR3 DNA: TGTGCCAGCAGATCGATAGGGGTTTTCTTT

D gene: TRBD2
V gene: TRBV7-8
J gene: TRBJ2-7
clone size: NA
CDR3 protein: CASSPIRGTSGGSYEQYF
CDR3 DNA: TGTGCCAGCAGCCCTATAAGAGGGACTAGCGGGGGGTCCTACGAGCAGTACTTC

D gene: TRBD1
V gene: TRBV4-1
J gene: TRBJ1-5
clone size: NA
CDR3 protein: CASSQGAGGGQPQHF
CDR3 DNA: TGCGCCAGCAGCCAAGGCGCAGGGGGAGGTCAGCCCCAGCATTTT

D gene: TRBD1
V gene: TRBV5-1
J gene: TRBJ1-2
clone size: few
CDR3 protein: CASSDRDRGNGYTF
CDR3 DNA: TGCGCCAGCAGCGACCGGGACAGGGGGAATGGCTACACCTTC

D gene: NA
V gene: TRBV6-5
J gene: TRBJ1-3
clone size: once
CDR3 protein: CASSYGGASSGNTIYF
CDR3 DNA: TGTGCCAGCAGTTACGGAGGGGCAAGCTCTGGAAACACCATATATTTT

D gene: TRBD2
V gene: TRBV7-9
J gene: TRBJ2-1
clone size: NA
CDR3 protein: CASSNGTSHFEQFF
CDR3 DNA: TGTGCCAGCAGCAACGGGACTAGTCATTTTGAGCAGTTCTTC

D gene: NA
V gene: TRBV2
J gene: TRBJ1-1
clone size: NA
CDR3 protein: CASMAGGEAFF
CDR3 DNA: TGTGCCAGCATGGCGGGGGGAGAAGCTTTCTTT

D gene: TRBD2
V gene: TRBV27
J gene: TRBJ2-7
clone size: NA
CDR3 protein: CASSLSGTHYEQYF
CDR3 DNA: TGTGCCAGCAGTTTAAGCGGGACCCACTACGAGCAGTACTTC

D gene: TRBD2
V gene: TRBV27
J gene: TRBJ2-1
clone size: NA
CDR3 protein: CASSLIGLANEQFF
CDR3 DNA: TGTGCCAGCAGTTTAATAGGACTAGCCAATGAGCAGTTCTTC

D gene: NA
V gene: TRBV2
J gene: TRBJ1-3
clone size: NA
CDR3 protein: CASRQDFGNTIYF
CDR3 DNA: TGTGCCAGTCGACAGGACTTTGGAAACACCATATATTTT

D gene: NA
V gene: TRBV21-1
J gene: TRBJ2-3
clone size: NA
CDR3 protein: CASSKGSGNPSTDTQYF
CDR3 DNA: TGTGCCAGCAGCAAAGGGTCGGGGAACCCTAGCACAGATACGCAGTATTTT

D gene: NA
V gene: TRBV15
J gene: TRBJ2-1
clone size: NA
CDR3 protein: CATSREGGGSYNEQFF
CDR3 DNA: TGTGCCACCAGCAGAGAGGGAGGAGGCTCCTACAATGAGCAGTTCTTC

D gene: TRBD1
V gene: TRBV5-1
J gene: TRBJ1-4
clone size: NA
CDR3 protein: CASSLDGTGGRANEKLFF
CDR3 DNA: TGCGCCAGCAGCTTGGACGGGACAGGGGGTAGGGCTAATGAAAAACTGTTTTTT

D gene: NA
V gene: TRBV7-2
J gene: TRBJ2-7
clone size: NA
CDR3 protein: CASSGRDFYEQYF
CDR3 DNA: TGTGCCAGCAGCGGCCGGGACTTCTACGAGCAGTACTTC

D gene: TRBD2
V gene: TRBV7-6
J gene: TRBJ2-1
clone size: few
CDR3 protein: CASSPRTSGRGVHEQFF
CDR3 DNA: TGTGCCAGCAGCCCCCGGACTAGCGGGAGAGGGGTTCATGAGCAGTTCTTC

D gene: NA
V gene: TRBV30
J gene: TRBJ1-2
clone size: NA
CDR3 protein: CAWSVRPGDLYGYTF
CDR3 DNA: TGTGCCTGGAGTGTAAGGCCAGGGGACCTTTATGGCTACACCTTC

D gene: NA
V gene: TRBV9
J gene: TRBJ1-4
clone size: NA
CDR3 protein: CASSVDSLNEKLFF
CDR3 DNA: TGTGCCAGCAGCGTAGACAGCCTTAATGAAAAACTGTTTTTT

D gene: TRBD2
V gene: TRBV30
J gene: TRBJ2-1
clone size: NA
CDR3 protein: CAWNTRTSGYNEQFF
CDR3 DNA: TGTGCCTGGAATACCCGGACTAGCGGTTACAATGAGCAGTTCTTC

D gene: TRBD1
V gene: TRBV6-1
J gene: TRBJ1-3
clone size: NA
CDR3 protein: CASSRDRNSGNTIYF
CDR3 DNA: TGTGCCAGCAGTCGGGACAGAAACTCTGGAAACACCATATATTTT

D gene: NA
V gene: TRBV30
J gene: TRBJ1-2
clone size: NA
CDR3 protein: CAWSVNLSGYTF
CDR3 DNA: TGTGCCTGGAGTGTAAACCTTAGCGGCTACACCTTC

D gene: NA
V gene: TRBV6-6
J gene: TRBJ2-3
clone size: NA
CDR3 protein: CASSYQRPTDTQYF
CDR3 DNA: TGTGCCAGCAGTTACCAGCGACCCACGGATACGCAGTATTTT

D gene: NA
V gene: TRBV30
J gene: TRBJ1-2
clone size: NA
CDR3 protein: CAWSDQQGLGYTF
CDR3 DNA: TGTGCCTGGAGTGATCAACAGGGTTTAGGCTACACCTTC

D gene: NA
V gene: TRBV2
J gene: TRBJ1-2
clone size: NA
CDR3 protein: CASQGHYGYTF
CDR3 DNA: TGTGCCAGCCAGGGCCACTATGGCTACACCTTC

D gene: TRBD1
V gene: TRBV18
J gene: TRBJ1-2
clone size: NA
CDR3 protein: CASVGQGMRGYTF
CDR3 DNA: TGTGCCAGCGTCGGACAGGGGATGCGTGGCTACACCTTC

D gene: NA
V gene: TRBV18
J gene: TRBJ1-5
clone size: NA
CDR3 protein: CASSPYGENSNQPQHF
CDR3 DNA: TGTGCCAGCTCACCATACGGGGAAAATAGCAATCAGCCCCAGCATTTT

D gene: TRBD1
V gene: TRBV30
J gene: TRBJ2-7
clone size: few
CDR3 protein: CAWSPGQGADEQYF
CDR3 DNA: TGTGCCTGGAGTCCAGGACAGGGGGCGGACGAGCAGTACTTC

D gene: NA
V gene: TRBV29-1
J gene: TRBJ1-1
clone size: NA
CDR3 protein: CSVQTRMNTEAFF
CDR3 DNA: TGCAGCGTGCAGACACGTATGAACACTGAAGCTTTCTTT

D gene: TRBD1
V gene: TRBV7-2
J gene: TRBJ1-4
clone size: NA
CDR3 protein: CASSLVGTGARNEKLFF
CDR3 DNA: TGTGCCAGCAGCTTAGTGGGGACAGGGGCGAGGAATGAAAAACTGTTTTTT

D gene: NA
V gene: TRBV2
J gene: TRBJ2-7
clone size: NA
CDR3 protein: CASQQGIHEQYF
CDR3 DNA: TGTGCCAGCCAACAGGGTATCCACGAGCAGTACTTC

D gene: NA
V gene: TRBV7-7
J gene: TRBJ2-3
clone size: NA
CDR3 protein: CASSAGTAGTQYF
CDR3 DNA: TGTGCTAGCAGCGCCGGGACTGCGGGTACGCAGTATTTT

D gene: TRBD1
V gene: TRBV5-1
J gene: TRBJ1-2
clone size: NA
CDR3 protein: CASSLDGTAPNYGYTF
CDR3 DNA: TGCGCCAGCAGCTTGGACGGGACAGCTCCTAACTATGGCTACACCTTC

D gene: TRBD1
V gene: TRBV5-8
J gene: TRBJ1-2
clone size: NA
CDR3 protein: CASSWTGKNYGYTF
CDR3 DNA: TGTGCCAGCAGCTGGACAGGGAAAAACTATGGCTACACCTTC

D gene: NA
V gene: TRBV27
J gene: TRBJ1-6
clone size: NA
CDR3 protein: CASSYTNSPLHF
CDR3 DNA: TGTGCCAGCAGTTACACTAATTCACCCCTCCACTTT

D gene: NA
V gene: TRBV11-2
J gene: TRBJ1-6
clone size: NA
CDR3 protein: CASSFSRGNSPLHF
CDR3 DNA: TGTGCCAGCAGCTTTAGTAGGGGAAATTCACCCCTCCACTTT

D gene: NA
V gene: TRBV29-1
J gene: TRBJ1-1
clone size: NA
CDR3 protein: CSVGGGTGRTEAFF
CDR3 DNA: TGCAGCGTTGGGGGCGGGACGGGGCGCACTGAAGCTTTCTTT